This T cell receptor beta chain derives from a study of blood T cell repertoires in COVID-19. Study information: The study drew acute and convalescent COVID-19 samples from the United States, Italy and Spain. The cDNA or gDNA used as material had been derived from T cells, B-cell-depleted T cells, or PBMCs.

As processed by the authors: Reference gene primer amplification gave estimated nucleated cell counts. The data were produced by immunoSEQ multiplex PCR, yet TCRdb's version contains in-frame clones alone and is incomplete. For V, J and clone size, that table is used; D and trimming come from the DNA. Of tens of thousands of clones in the sample, 85% were seen once. This CDR3 region has 14 residues. The V end lost 6 bases, the J end lost 2 bases, and 14 bases lay between the germline ends. The germline gives CDR1 MNHEY, CDR2 SVGAGI. The sequence was collected from a man at least 80 years old with acute or convalescent COVID-19. Input material: peripheral blood. The chain recombines TRBV6-5 with TRBJ2-7; D is unresolved. The CDR3 sequence: CASSLQEGPYEQYF. CDR3 bases: TGTGCCAGCAGCCTCCAGGAAGGTCCCTACGAGCAGTACTTC.